These 32 T cell receptor beta chains came from one sample sequenced in a study of control samples from healthy donors and cancer patients. TCRdb's table, derived via immunoSEQ multiplex PCR, lists solely in-frame clones and lacks some. The sample contains approximately 190,000 clones, about 89% of which appear only once. Source material: blood. The source is a man in his thirties or forties in good health.

Comment on this clone: Different DNA sequences within this sample yield the same CDR3. V is TRBV18 and J is TRBJ1-4; D uncertain. Trimming cost V 3 bases and J 1 base, with 6 bases left between them. CDR3 size: 14 residues. Germline V gene data show CDR1 as KGHSH and CDR2 as LQKENI. The CDR3 loop is CASSPSGTNEKLFF. In DNA, the CDR3 is TGTGCCAGCTCACCCAGTGGAACTAATGAAAAACTGTTTTTT.

This clone was detected a few times. This rearrangement joins TRBV29-1 to TRBJ2-7; D not resolved. Trimming cost V 4 bases and J 3 bases, with 7 bases left between them. Germline V lookup: CDR1 SQVTM, CDR2 ANQGSEA. The CDR3 is 11 amino acids. CDR3 sequence: CSVGVNYEQYF. The CDR3 DNA sequence: TGCAGCGTTGGGGTCAACTACGAGCAGTACTTC.

The chain links TRBV29-1 to TRBJ1-3; 10 nucleotides match TRBD1. After removal of 7 bases from V and 2 bases from J, the junction contained 2 bases not matched to a gene. This CDR3 has 13 amino acids. The germline gives CDR1 SQVTM, CDR2 ANQGSEA. The DNA for the CDR3 is TGCAGCGCCGGGACAGGGGCTGGAAACACCATATATTTT. This sequence encodes CSAGTGAGNTIYF.

In this sample, this clone turned up once. At one end the junction does not follow the germline gene, possibly because of a read error. V gene TRBV9 combines with J gene TRBJ1-3; a possible D gene is TRBD1 (5 bases). There are 16 residues in the CDR3. Germline loops: CDR1 SGDLS, CDR2 YYNGEE. Here the CDR3 DNA reads TGTGTCAGCAGCGTAGCTTTCGGGGGCTCTGGAAACACCATATATTTT. Translating it yields CVSSVAFGGSGNTIYF.

This clone has just one count. Other nucleotide sequences in the sample specify the same CDR3. V gene TRBV19 combines with J gene TRBJ1-5, with D unresolved. V was cut by 3 bases and J by 2 bases, with 5 bases left in between. CDR1 LNHDA and CDR2 SQIVND come from the germline V gene (reference sequence). This CDR3 is built from 13 residues. The CDR3 here is CASSISGNQPQHF. As DNA, the CDR3 is TGTGCCAGTAGTATTTCTGGCAATCAGCCCCAGCATTTT.

This sequence joins TRBV30 and TRBJ1-4; TRBD1 is a possible D gene (5 bases). The CDR3 is 14 residues long. The ends were cut back, 4 bases at V and 0 bases at J, with 9 bases in the middle. CDR1 GTSNPN and CDR2 SVGIG come from the germline V gene (reference sequence). CDR3 sequence: CAWTGTPTNEKLFF. For the CDR3, the DNA is TGTGCCTGGACTGGGACCCCAACTAATGAAAAACTGTTTTTT.

This clone was seen once. V and J are TRBV4-2 and TRBJ2-1, with D possibly matching TRBD1 (6 bases). From germline, CDR1 is LGHNA and CDR2 YNFKEQ. This CDR3 has 16 amino acids. V was pared by 0 bases and J by 2 bases, with 11 bases between. The CDR3 region has the DNA TGTGCCAGCAGCCAAGATTGGGGGCGAACCTACAATGAGCAGTTCTTC. This translates into CASSQDWGRTYNEQFF.

CDR3 loop: CASSQDLDRAMNTEAFF. The CDR3 DNA reads as TGTGCCAGCAGCCAAGATCTGGACAGGGCCATGAACACTGAAGCTTTCTTT. The chain links TRBV4-2 to TRBJ1-1, with 8 bases matching TRBD1. The CDR3 has 17 residues. Losses at the gene ends were 0 bases for V and 0 bases for J; bases not matched to a gene: 6. Germline loops: CDR1 LGHNA, CDR2 YNFKEQ.

The CDR3 protein is CASSPPGQSNQPQHF. The DNA of the CDR3 is TGTGCCAGCTCACCACCTGGGCAGTCCAATCAGCCCCAGCATTTT. The gene calls are TRBV18 and TRBJ1-5; the D is unclear. The CDR3 extends over 15 amino acids. The germline V gene has CDR1 KGHSH and CDR2 LQKENI. V was cut by 0 bases and J by 3 bases, with 9 bases left in between. Together with reference TRBV18 and TRBJ1-5, the CDR3 gives the full variable domain: NAGVMQNPRHLVRRRGQEARLRCSPMKGHSHVYWYRQLPEEGLKFMVYLQKENIIDESGMPKERFSAEFPKEGPSILRIQQVVRGDSAAYFCASSPPGQSNQPQHFGDGTRLSIL.

To note about this clone: At one boundary the junction diverges from the germline segment, which might be a read error. Other DNA sequences in this specimen translate into the identical CDR3. The V call is TRBV5-6, the J call TRBJ2-1, with 9 bases lining up with TRBD1. Germline values: CDR1 SGHDT, CDR2 YYEEEE. This CDR3 comprises 17 residues. CDR3 coding DNA: TGTGCCAGCAGCGAATACTACGGGACAGGGAAGTACAACGAGCAGTTCTTC. Translation gives CASSEYYGTGKYNEQFF.

A single count supports this clone. The gene calls are TRBV2 and TRBJ1-3; no clear D. The V gene lost 8 bases and the J gene lost 0 bases, with 11 bases spanning the gap. The CDR3 is 14 amino acids. Per the germline V gene, CDR1 is SNHLY and CDR2 is FYNNEI. CDR3: CASGRATSGNTIYF. Written as DNA, the CDR3 is TGTGCCAGCGGGCGGGCGACCTCTGGAAACACCATATATTTT.

CDR3 amino acids: CASSKDPRYPDTQYF. In nucleotides, the CDR3 is TGTGCCAGCAGCAAGGACCCCAGATATCCAGATACGCAGTATTTT. The chain joins TRBV27 to TRBJ2-3; the D is unclear. Trimming took 6 bases from V and 4 from J, leaving 17 bases between them. CDR3 length: 15 residues. The germline gives CDR1 MNHEY, CDR2 SMNVEV (reference sequence).

The chain recombines TRBV6-5 with TRBJ1-4; D is uncertain. The CDR3 length is 14 residues. CDR1 is MNHEY, CDR2 SVGAGI, per germline. V shed 0 bases and J shed 7 bases, with 9 bases lying between them. Here the CDR3 reads CASSYSRYGEKLFF. The CDR3 coding sequence is TGTGCCAGCAGTTACTCGAGATACGGTGAAAAACTGTTTTTT.

The chain recombines TRBV7-8 with TRBJ2-1; a possible D gene is TRBD1 (6 bases). The germline V gene has CDR1 SGHVS and CDR2 FQNEAQ. The V end was cut by 1 base, the J end by 9 bases, with 19 bases between. This CDR3 is built from 16 residues. As DNA, the CDR3 is TGTGCCAGCAGCTTAGGCTGGGTGCAGGGGCGAGGTGAGCAGTTCTTC. It codes for CASSLGWVQGRGEQFF.

The J gene is TRBJ1-1, the V gene TRBV20-1; D remains ambiguous. The CDR3 consists of 11 residues. Trimming stripped 5 bases from V and 3 bases from J, with 7 bases between. Looked up from germline, CDR1 is DFQATT and CDR2 is SNEGSKA (reference sequence). The CDR3 nucleotides are TGCAGTGCTTGGCTAGACACTGAAGCTTTCTTT. This gives the protein CSAWLDTEAFF.

In its sample, this clone was seen once. The gene calls are TRBV19 and TRBJ2-2, with 8 bases that match TRBD2. V trimming: 7 bases; J trimming: 3 bases; junction bases outside the gene matches: 10. Germline V CDR1 and CDR2: LNHDA, SQIVND (reference sequence). This CDR3 spans 16 amino acids. The CDR3 DNA reads as TGTGCCAGTAAGGACCAGCGGGGGACTCACACCGGGGAGCTGTTTTTT. It codes for CASKDQRGTHTGELFF.

The chain uses TRBV5-1 and TRBJ2-3; tentatively, D is TRBD1 or TRBD2 (5 bases each). V lost 4 bases and J 2 bases, leaving 14 bases between the germline ends. Germline V CDR1 and CDR2: SGHRS, YFSETQ. The CDR3 totals 15 residues. Here the CDR3 DNA reads TGCGCCAGCAGCCCGGGACGAACAGACACAGATACGCAGTATTTT. Translating it yields CASSPGRTDTDTQYF.

The chain couples TRBV3-1 (or the pseudogene TRBV3-2) to TRBJ2-7, with 7 bases lining up with TRBD1. The CDR3 loop spans 15 amino acids. Germline V gives CDR1 LGHDT, CDR2 YNNKEL (reference sequence). With 0 bases clipped from V and 5 bases from J, the junction kept 7 bases outside the gene matches. CDR3 sequence: CASSQEVGGNNEQYF. The CDR3, as DNA: TGTGCCAGCAGCCAAGAGGTAGGGGGCAACAACGAGCAGTACTTC.

The genes are TRBV28 and TRBJ2-7, with 7 bases matching TRBD1. V lost 6 bases and J lost 0; bases outside the gene matches: 5. The CDR3 runs 14 residues. CDR1 is MDHEN, CDR2 SYDVKM, per germline. The CDR3 bases are TGTGCCAGCAGACCGGGACAGCCCTCCTACGAGCAGTACTTC. This sequence encodes CASRPGQPSYEQYF. Supplemented by reference TRBV28 and TRBJ2-7, the full variable domain reads DVKVTQSSRYLVKRTGEKVFLECVQDMDHENMFWYRQDPGLGLRLIYFSYDVKMKEKGDIPEGYSVSREKKERFSLILESASTNQTSMYLCASRPGQPSYEQYFGPGTRLTVT.

This clone appeared once. V gene TRBV29-1 combines with J gene TRBJ2-2; 9 bases align to TRBD1. The CDR3 runs 14 residues. J gave up 8 bases and V 4 bases, and 8 bases lay outside the gene matches. The germline V gene encodes CDR1 SQVTM and CDR2 ANQGSEA. CDR3 sequence (DNA): TGCAGCGTTGGGATACAGGGGGCGGCGGGGGAGCTGTTTTTT. Residues: CSVGIQGAAGELFF.

In DNA form, the CDR3 reads TGTGCCAGCAGCTCAGGGGGTTCAGGGGCCAACGTCCTGACTTTC. Translated: CASSSGGSGANVLTF. The rearrangement links TRBV7-2 to TRBJ2-6, with TRBD1 matching 7 bases. The V segment lost 4 bases and the J segment 4 bases; nucleotides outside the gene matches: 4. CDR3 length: 15 residues. CDR1 is SGHTA, CDR2 FQGNSA, per germline.

J is TRBJ1-1 and V is TRBV5-6, with D possibly matching TRBD1 (6 bases). CDR3 length equals 15 residues. The V end was cut by 3 bases, the J end by 6 bases, with 18 bases between. CDR1 SGHDT and CDR2 YYEEEE come from the germline V gene. The CDR3 DNA reads as TGTGCCAGCAGCTCGTATCACAGGGAGGTCGCTGAAGCTTTCTTT. Translating it yields CASSSYHREVAEAFF.

The V call is TRBV3-1 (or the pseudogene TRBV3-2), the J call TRBJ2-3; D remains ambiguous. With 1 base removed from V and 3 bases from J, the gap between germline ends came to 17 bases. Per the germline V gene, CDR1 is LGHDT and CDR2 is YNNKEL (reference sequence). CDR3 size: 17 residues. The CDR3 region has the DNA TGTGCCAGCAGCCAAGGATTCGCCCTGGTAGAGACAGATACGCAGTATTTT. It translates to CASSQGFALVETDTQYF.

The J gene is TRBJ2-1, the V gene TRBV4-2, with D possibly matching TRBD2 (5 bases). CDR3 length: 17 amino acids. The V end lost 0 bases, the J end lost 2 bases, and 14 bases lay between the germline ends. Germline CDR1 and CDR2: LGHNA and YNFKEQ. This chain's CDR3 is CASSQDNEGATYNEQFF. The CDR3 coding sequence is TGTGCCAGCAGCCAAGATAATGAGGGCGCAACCTACAATGAGCAGTTCTTC.

V is TRBV7-2 and J is TRBJ1-5; the D gene is possibly TRBD1 (5 bases). V dropped 2 bases and J dropped 4 bases, with 15 bases sitting between them. The CDR3 has 16 amino acids. Looked up from germline, CDR1 is SGHTA and CDR2 is FQGNSA. The CDR3, as DNA: TGTGCCAGCAGCTTACAACGGACAACTGCGAATCAGCCCCAGCATTTT. It translates to CASSLQRTTANQPQHF.

For the CDR3, the DNA is TGTGCCAGCAGCCAAGTGCCAACGGGGGGGATAGATACGCAGTATTTT. Encoded protein: CASSQVPTGGIDTQYF. The rearrangement links TRBV3-1 (or the pseudogene TRBV3-2) to TRBJ2-3, with 8 positions matching TRBD2. This CDR3 has 16 amino acids. V shed 1 base and J 5 bases; nucleotides not matched to a gene: 8. Germline V gives CDR1 LGHDT, CDR2 YNNKEL (reference sequence).

The J gene is TRBJ1-4, the V gene TRBV15; tentative D call: TRBD1 (6 bases). CDR3 length: 16 residues. The V end lost 0 bases, the J end lost 4 bases, and 12 bases lay between the germline ends. The V gene's germline CDR1 is LNHNV and CDR2 YYDKDF (reference sequence). CDR3 DNA sequence: TGTGCCACCAGCAGAGAGGGGGCGCAAATTAATGAAAAACTGTTTTTT. It specifies CATSREGAQINEKLFF.

This chain joins TRBV3-1 (or the pseudogene TRBV3-2) and TRBJ1-1, with TRBD1 matching 9 bases. CDR3 length: 16 amino acids. V shed 4 bases, J shed 0 bases, and the junction held 6 bases outside the gene matches. Germline CDR1 LGHDT, CDR2 YNNKEL (reference sequence). CDR3 amino acids: CASSPGTGRVNTEAFF. The CDR3 nucleotides read TGTGCCAGCAGCCCGGGGACAGGGAGGGTGAACACTGAAGCTTTCTTT.

The rearrangement uses TRBV10-2 and TRBJ1-1; D possibly corresponds to TRBD1 (5 bases). The CDR3 has 15 amino acids. V was pared by 7 bases and J by 1 base, with 16 bases between. From germline, CDR1 is WSHSY and CDR2 SAAADI. The CDR3 nucleotides are TGCGCCAGCATGGAGAGGGGTGCCCCGAACACTGAAGCTTTCTTT. Encoded protein: CASMERGAPNTEAFF.

CDR3 nucleotides: TGTGCCAGCATTTGGCGGGGACAGGGCTTTACTGAAGCTTTCTTT. Residues: CASIWRGQGFTEAFF. The chain links TRBV5-4 to TRBJ1-1; 9 bases agree with TRBD1. Per germline, CDR1 SGHNT and CDR2 YYREEE (reference sequence). V dropped 6 bases and J dropped 5; count of bases not matched to a gene: 11. The CDR3 length is 15 residues.

The chain employs TRBV14 and TRBJ2-1; possibly TRBD2 for D (6 bases). Germline assignment: CDR1 SGHDN and CDR2 FVKESK. The V gene lost 0 bases and the J gene lost 7 bases, with 13 bases spanning the gap. The CDR3 consists of 15 residues. For the CDR3, the DNA is TGTGCCAGCAGCCAAGAGGTGGGGGGTTTGAATGAGCAGTTCTTC. Residues: CASSQEVGGLNEQFF.

The V gene is TRBV29-1, the J gene TRBJ1-1; D is unresolved. CDR1 and CDR2 (germline): SQVTM, ANQGSEA. This CDR3 has 10 amino acids. V was pared by 4 bases and J by 5 bases, with 5 bases between. CDR3 protein: CSVGWTEAFF. The CDR3, as DNA: TGCAGCGTTGGTTGGACTGAAGCTTTCTTT.